The T cell receptor (beta chain) described here comes from a study of blood T cell repertoires in COVID-19. Study-level background: Specimens from acute and convalescent COVID-19 originated in the United States, Italy and Spain. Nucleic acid was either cDNA or gDNA, and it came from T cells, B-cell-depleted T cells, or PBMCs.

Authors' data handling: Scientists estimated how many nucleated cells there were by amplifying reference gene primers. The protocol was immunoSEQ multiplex PCR, while the TCRdb copy is restricted to in-frame clones and leaves out a portion. V and J calls and clone size are copied from that table; D and trimming were computed from the DNA. Here the sample spans about 200,000 clones, 70% to 90% being singletons. Unmatched junction bases numbered 10, after V lost 5 bases and J lost 3 bases. The CDR3 runs to 16 residues. CDR1 and CDR2 (germline): SGHNT, YENEEA. The sequence came from a man in his 60s with acute or convalescent COVID-19. Material for sequencing was peripheral blood. The J gene is TRBJ2-1, the V gene TRBV11-3, with 7 bases identical to TRBD1. The CDR3 region is CASSPQPRTGYNEQFF. CDR3 sequence (DNA): TGTGCCAGCAGCCCCCAACCTCGGACAGGCTACAATGAGCAGTTCTTC.